This section outlines one TCR beta chain sequence together with its context. This record comes from a study of CD8+ T cells in alopecia areata. The ends were cut back, 7 bases at V and 1 base at J, with 11 bases in the middle. The CDR3 totals 13 residues. CDR1 and CDR2 (germline): MNHEY, SVGAGI. cDNA reverse transcribed from extracted RNA served as the sequencing template. Measured with immunoSEQ multiplex PCR; TCRdb has only the in-frame clones, and not every one. Among 150,000 to 250,000 clones listed, 58% were seen once. Treatment of the sample: oral pan-JAK inhibitor, 5-10 mg twice daily. This material consisted of CD4+ T cells sorted from blood, taken at week 24, from a patient treated with tofacitinib. The origin of this receptor is a human donor with alopecia areata. V usage is TRBV6-5 and J usage is TRBJ2-7; D not resolved. The CDR3 here is CASTRPGSYEQYF. The DNA of the CDR3 is TGTGCCAGCACTCGCCCCGGGTCCTACGAGCAGTACTTC.